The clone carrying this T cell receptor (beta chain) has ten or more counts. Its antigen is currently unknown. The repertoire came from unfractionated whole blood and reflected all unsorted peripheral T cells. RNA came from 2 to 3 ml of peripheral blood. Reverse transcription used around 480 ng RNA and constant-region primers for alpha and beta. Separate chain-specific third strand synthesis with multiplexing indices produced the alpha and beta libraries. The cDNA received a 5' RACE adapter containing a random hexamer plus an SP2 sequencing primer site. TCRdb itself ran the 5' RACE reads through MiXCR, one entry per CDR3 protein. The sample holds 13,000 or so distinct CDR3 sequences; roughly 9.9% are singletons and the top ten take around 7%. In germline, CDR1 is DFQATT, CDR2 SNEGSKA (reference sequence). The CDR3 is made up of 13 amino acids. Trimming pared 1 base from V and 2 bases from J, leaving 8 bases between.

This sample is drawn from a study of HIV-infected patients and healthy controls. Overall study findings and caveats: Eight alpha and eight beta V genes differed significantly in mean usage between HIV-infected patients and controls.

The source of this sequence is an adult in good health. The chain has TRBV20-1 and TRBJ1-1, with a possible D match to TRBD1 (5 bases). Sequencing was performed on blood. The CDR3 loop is CSARVRGNTEAFF. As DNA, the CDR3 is TGCAGTGCTAGAGTAAGGGGTAACACTGAAGCTTTCTTT.